These 24 T cell receptor beta chains originate from one sample sequenced in a study of OX40 agonist ivuxolimab in advanced cancers. Sequencing was performed with immunoSEQ multiplex PCR; in TCRdb, only in-frame clones are kept and a portion is missing. The sample comprises 60,000 to 90,000 clones, about four fifths of which are singletons, and under 0.8% rests with the top ten. The sequences come from CD4+ or CD8+ T cells sorted from blood, collected in a trial of the OX40 agonist ivuxolimab. Receptor source: an adult with an advanced solid tumor such as melanoma, head and neck, liver or kidney cancer.

The V call is TRBV15, the J call TRBJ1-2; D is undetermined. Trimming removed 0 bases from V and 4 bases from J, with 12 bases in between. The CDR3 loop spans 15 amino acids. Per the germline V gene, CDR1 is LNHNV and CDR2 is YYDKDF (reference sequence). The CDR3 loop is CATSRDVGGGYGYTF. CDR3 sequence (DNA): TGTGCCACCAGCAGAGATGTGGGCGGTGGCTATGGCTACACCTTC.

This clone showed up just a few times. CDR3 in DNA: TGCGCCAGCAGCTTGGAAGGAGCAGGGTCGCTTGGCTACACCTTC. This gives the protein CASSLEGAGSLGYTF. The genes are TRBV5-1 and TRBJ1-2; tentatively, D is TRBD1 (5 bases). CDR1 and CDR2 from the germline V gene are SGHRS and YFSETQ. There are 15 residues in the CDR3. V was trimmed by 0 bases and J by 7 bases, leaving 16 bases between them.

The table lists this clone with a few counts. V gene TRBV18 combines with J gene TRBJ2-3, with no clear D. The CDR3 consists of 13 residues. Germline V lookup: CDR1 KGHSH, CDR2 LQKENI. V shed 3 bases and J shed 7 bases, with 11 bases lying between them. The CDR3 DNA follows: TGTGCCAGCTCACCCCCCATATTGAATACGCAGTATTTT. Amino acids: CASSPPILNTQYF.

The J gene is TRBJ2-7, the V gene TRBV7-9; 8 nucleotides agree with TRBD2. The CDR3 sequence is 15 residues long. The V segment lost 5 bases and the J segment 5 bases; nucleotides outside the gene matches: 11. CDR1 and CDR2 (germline): SEHNR, FQNEAQ (reference sequence). The CDR3 is CASSAPGTSIHEQYF. Here the CDR3 DNA reads TGTGCCAGCAGCGCCCCTGGGACTAGTATCCACGAGCAGTACTTC.

V and J are TRBV28 and TRBJ2-4; the match to TRBD1 covers 8 bases. The CDR3 length is 13 residues. The trim removed 5 bases at V and 8 bases at J, leaving 5 bases unmatched. The germline V gene encodes CDR1 MDHEN and CDR2 SYDVKM. DNA for the CDR3: TGTGCCAGCAGTAGCCAGGGGGCTTACATTCAGTACTTC. Protein: CASSSQGAYIQYF. The whole variable domain, remainder taken from reference TRBV28 and TRBJ2-4, is DVKVTQSSRYLVKRTGEKVFLECVQDMDHENMFWYRQDPGLGLRLIYFSYDVKMKEKGDIPEGYSVSREKKERFSLILESASTNQTSMYLCASSSQGAYIQYFGAGTRLSVL.

CDR3 DNA sequence: TGTGCCAGCAGCCCCCGTCTTAGGGAAGCGGGAGGTTTAAATGAGCAGTTCTTC. This encodes CASSPRLREAGGLNEQFF. The rearrangement joins TRBV7-2 to TRBJ2-1, with TRBD2 identical over 9 bases. The ends lost 5 bases at V and 7 bases at J; junction bases unmatched: 18. There are 18 residues in the CDR3. Germline assignment: CDR1 SGHTA and CDR2 FQGNSA.

The chain combines TRBV7-9 with TRBJ2-5, with a tentative D call TRBD2 (6 bases). The germline V gene encodes CDR1 SEHNR and CDR2 FQNEAQ (reference sequence). CDR3 size: 14 residues. With 8 bases removed from V and 2 bases from J, the gap between germline ends came to 15 bases. The CDR3 coding sequence is TGTGCCAGCTACCGGCTAGCGACTCAAGAGACCCAGTACTTC. Translated, it gives CASYRLATQETQYF.

This clone was seen a handful of times. This sequence joins TRBV28 and TRBJ1-4, with D possibly TRBD1 on 5 matching bases. V was cut by 6 bases and J by 7 bases, with 15 bases left in between. Per the germline V gene, CDR1 is MDHEN and CDR2 is SYDVKM. CDR3 length: 14 residues. In DNA, the CDR3 is TGTGCCAGCAGGTCGGGGGGAGAGGTTGAAAAACTGTTTTTT. It encodes CASRSGGEVEKLFF.

The V gene is TRBV27, the J gene TRBJ1-2; D gene uncertain. Germline V gives CDR1 MNHEY, CDR2 SMNVEV (reference sequence). CDR3 length: 15 amino acids. V dropped 6 bases and J dropped 6 bases, with 20 bases sitting between them. Here the CDR3 DNA reads TGTGCCAGCAGCTACTATCCGACAAGGGCGAATGGCTACACCTTC. It translates to CASSYYPTRANGYTF.

This chain uses TRBV11-3 with TRBJ1-2, with D hard to call. The CDR3 length is 15 residues. CDR1 is SGHNT, CDR2 YENEEA, per germline. The V end lost 0 bases, the J end lost 4 bases, and 12 bases lay between the germline ends. The CDR3: CASSLDQKAAYGYTF. CDR3 nucleotides: TGTGCCAGCAGCTTAGATCAAAAGGCGGCCTATGGCTACACCTTC.

The V and J genes are TRBV19 and TRBJ1-2; D is ambiguous. V dropped 2 bases and J dropped 2 bases, with 12 bases sitting between them. Germline assignment: CDR1 LNHDA and CDR2 SQIVND (reference sequence). The CDR3 spans 15 residues. DNA of the CDR3: TGTGCCAGTAGTATAACTGGGGTAGGGAACTATGGCTACACCTTC. Its protein is CASSITGVGNYGYTF.

This clone was found a few times. The rearrangement links TRBV7-5 to TRBJ2-3. TRBV7-5 is recorded as a pseudogene. CDR3 size: 16 residues. CDR3 in DNA: TGTGTCAGAAGCTTATCTGACCTCCGTTGCACAGATACGCAGTATTTT. Translating gives CVRSLSDLRCTDTQYF.

This CDR3 is CASSLGSGTGNNEQFF. CDR3 nucleotides: TGTGCCAGCAGCTTAGGGAGCGGGACAGGCAACAATGAGCAGTTCTTC. The chain uses TRBV7-9 and TRBJ2-1; weak D call: TRBD1 (8 bases). There are 16 residues in the CDR3. CDR1 is SEHNR, CDR2 FQNEAQ, per germline (reference sequence). Trimming took 1 base from V and 5 from J, leaving 15 bases between them.

V gene TRBV18 combines with J gene TRBJ1-1; possibly TRBD1 for D (5 bases). CDR3 length: 14 residues. Germline assignment: CDR1 KGHSH and CDR2 LQKENI. V was trimmed by 1 base and J by 6 bases, leaving 12 bases between them. CDR3 amino acids: CASSPLAGSPEAFF. The CDR3 DNA reads as TGTGCCAGCTCACCACTAGCAGGGTCACCTGAAGCTTTCTTT.

This chain links TRBV6-1 with TRBJ2-2; no firm D call. This CDR3 region has 16 residues. The V and J ends lost 2 bases and 0 bases respectively, with 10 bases between them. The germline V gene encodes CDR1 MNHNS and CDR2 SASEGT. The CDR3 sequence is CASSETQNANTGELFF. The CDR3 nucleotides are TGTGCCAGCAGTGAAACCCAGAACGCGAACACCGGGGAGCTGTTTTTT.

This clone has just one count. In nucleotides, the CDR3 is TGTGCCAGCAGCCAAATGGGGGGGTCCCTTAGCACTGAAGCTTTCTTT. It yields the protein CASSQMGGSLSTEAFF. This chain links TRBV4-2 with TRBJ1-1; D is possibly TRBD1 (5 bases). Germline V gene lookup returns CDR1 LGHNA and CDR2 YNFKEQ. Trimming cost V 2 bases and J 4 bases, with 17 bases left between them. The CDR3 extends over 16 amino acids.

The V call is TRBV19, the J call TRBJ2-7; D might be TRBD1 or TRBD2, each matching 5 bases. Trimming took 4 bases from V and 0 from J, leaving 10 bases between them. The CDR3 extends over 14 amino acids. The germline CDR1 and CDR2 sequences are LNHDA and SQIVND (reference sequence). The CDR3 region is CASSRDPRSYEQYF. The CDR3 DNA reads TGTGCCAGTAGTAGGGACCCCCGCTCCTACGAGCAGTACTTC.

The V and J genes are TRBV5-4 and TRBJ2-3; perhaps D is TRBD1 or TRBD2 (5 bases each). V lost 5 bases, J lost 0 bases, and 13 bases lay in between. The CDR3 loop spans 15 amino acids. The germline V gene encodes CDR1 SGHNT and CDR2 YYREEE (reference sequence). CDR3 amino acids: CASRPGTPSTDTQYF. The CDR3 nucleotides are TGTGCCAGCAGGCCCGGGACCCCTAGCACAGATACGCAGTATTTT.

This chain connects TRBV6-5 to TRBJ1-1; no clear D. This CDR3 has 13 amino acids. V was shortened by 8 bases and J by 1 base, with 11 bases between the two germline ends. Germline V gene lookup returns CDR1 MNHEY and CDR2 SVGAGI. In nucleotides, the CDR3 is TGTGCCAGCTACATGGACCCGAACACTGAAGCTTTCTTT. Translated, it gives CASYMDPNTEAFF.

The chain carries TRBV6-1 and TRBJ2-7, with 8 bases lining up with TRBD1. In germline, CDR1 is MNHNS, CDR2 SASEGT. The V gene end was trimmed by 1 base and the J gene end by 3 bases; junction bases not matched to a gene: 5. This CDR3 region has 15 residues. The chain's CDR3 is CASSEGTGNIYEQYF. The CDR3 nucleotides read TGTGCCAGCAGTGAAGGGACAGGGAATATCTACGAGCAGTACTTC.

This chain joins TRBV7-2 and TRBJ1-5; the D gene is possibly TRBD1 (5 bases). The CDR3 is 14 amino acids. Per germline, CDR1 SGHTA and CDR2 FQGNSA. V dropped 4 bases and J dropped 1 base, with 8 bases sitting between them. CDR3 DNA: TGTGCCAGCAGCTCCGGGACCAGCAATCAGCCCCAGCATTTT. It encodes CASSSGTSNQPQHF.

V gene TRBV21-1 combines with J gene TRBJ2-7. TRBV21-1 is a recognized pseudogene. The CDR3 has 17 amino acids. The CDR3 DNA sequence: TGTGCCAGCAGCAAAGGCACTGGCGCTCCCGCGCGATGGGAGCAGTACTTC. This translates into CASSKGTGAPARWEQYF.

V usage is TRBV29-1 and J usage is TRBJ2-3, with a tentative D call TRBD2 (5 bases). The V end lost 2 bases, the J end lost 3 bases, and 27 bases lay between the germline ends. From germline, CDR1 is SQVTM and CDR2 ANQGSEA. The CDR3 length is 19 residues. CDR3 region: CSVETSYAGVLPGTDTQYF. The CDR3 nucleotides are TGCAGCGTTGAAACGTCCTACGCCGGGGTCCTACCGGGAACAGATACGCAGTATTTT.

V and J are TRBV5-1 and TRBJ2-3; D uncertain. This CDR3 spans 12 amino acids. Per germline, CDR1 SGHRS and CDR2 YFSETQ. Trimming pared 5 bases from V and 2 bases from J, leaving 6 bases between. The CDR3 loop is CASRPNTDTQYF. CDR3 nucleotide sequence: TGCGCCAGCAGACCGAACACAGATACGCAGTATTTT.